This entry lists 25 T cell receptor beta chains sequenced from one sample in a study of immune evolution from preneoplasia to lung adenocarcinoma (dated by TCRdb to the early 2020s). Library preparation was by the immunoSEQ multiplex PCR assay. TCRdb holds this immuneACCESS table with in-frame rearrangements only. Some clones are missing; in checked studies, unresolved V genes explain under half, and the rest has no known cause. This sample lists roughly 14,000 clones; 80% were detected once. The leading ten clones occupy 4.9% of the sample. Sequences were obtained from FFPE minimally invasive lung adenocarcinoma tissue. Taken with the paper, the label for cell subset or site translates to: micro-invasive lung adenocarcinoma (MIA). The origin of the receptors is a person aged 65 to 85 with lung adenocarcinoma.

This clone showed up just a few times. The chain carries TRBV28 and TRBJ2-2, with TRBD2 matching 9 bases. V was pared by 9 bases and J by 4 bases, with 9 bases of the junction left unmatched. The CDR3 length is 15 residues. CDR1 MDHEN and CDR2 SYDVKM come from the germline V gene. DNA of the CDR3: TGTGCCAGAGGGATAGCGGGGGAGAGCACCGGGGAGCTGTTTTTT. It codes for CARGIAGESTGELFF. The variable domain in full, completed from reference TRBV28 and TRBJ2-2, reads DVKVTQSSRYLVKRTGEKVFLECVQDMDHENMFWYRQDPGLGLRLIYFSYDVKMKEKGDIPEGYSVSREKKERFSLILESASTNQTSMYLCARGIAGESTGELFFGEGSRLTVL.

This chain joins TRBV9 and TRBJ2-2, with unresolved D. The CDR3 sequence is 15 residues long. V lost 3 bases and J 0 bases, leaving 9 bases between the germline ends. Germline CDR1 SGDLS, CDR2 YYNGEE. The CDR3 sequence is CASSAGSPNTGELFF. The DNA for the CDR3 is TGTGCCAGCAGCGCGGGCTCACCGAACACCGGGGAGCTGTTTTTT.

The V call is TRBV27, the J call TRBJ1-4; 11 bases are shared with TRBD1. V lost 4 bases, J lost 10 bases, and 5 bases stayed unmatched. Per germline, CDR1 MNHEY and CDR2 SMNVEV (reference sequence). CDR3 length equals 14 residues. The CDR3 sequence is CASSSPDRGLKLFF. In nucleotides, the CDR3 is TGTGCCAGCAGTTCTCCGGACAGGGGGCTAAAACTGTTTTTT.

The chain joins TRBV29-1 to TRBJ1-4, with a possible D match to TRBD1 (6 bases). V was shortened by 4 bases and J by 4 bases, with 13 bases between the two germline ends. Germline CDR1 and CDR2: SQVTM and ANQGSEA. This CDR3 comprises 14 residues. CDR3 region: CSVGMGAINEKLFF. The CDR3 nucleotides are TGCAGCGTTGGTATGGGGGCAATTAATGAAAAACTGTTTTTT.

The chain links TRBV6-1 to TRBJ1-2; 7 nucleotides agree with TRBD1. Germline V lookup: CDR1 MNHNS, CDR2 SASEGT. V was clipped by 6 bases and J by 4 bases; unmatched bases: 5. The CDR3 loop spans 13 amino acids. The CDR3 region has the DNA TGTGCCAGCAGCGGACAGGCGTTCTATGGCTACACCTTC. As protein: CASSGQAFYGYTF.

The CDR3 loop reads CASGPQAPSSSGYTF. The DNA for the CDR3 is TGTGCCAGCGGGCCCCAGGCTCCGAGTTCGTCTGGCTACACCTTC. This rearrangement joins TRBV28 to TRBJ1-2; D not resolved. V was trimmed by 8 bases and J by 7 bases, leaving 23 bases between them. CDR1 MDHEN and CDR2 SYDVKM come from the germline V gene. CDR3 length: 15 residues.

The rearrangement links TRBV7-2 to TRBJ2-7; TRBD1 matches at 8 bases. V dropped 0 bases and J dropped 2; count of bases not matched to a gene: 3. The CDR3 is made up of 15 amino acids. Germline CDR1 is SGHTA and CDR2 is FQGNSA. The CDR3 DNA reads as TGTGCCAGCAGCTTAGCGCAGGGGGCTACCTACGAGCAGTACTTC. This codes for CASSLAQGATYEQYF.

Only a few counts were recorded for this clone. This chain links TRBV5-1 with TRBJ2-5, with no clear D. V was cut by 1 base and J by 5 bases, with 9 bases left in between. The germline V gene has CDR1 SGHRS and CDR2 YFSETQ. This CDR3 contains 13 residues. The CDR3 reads CASSLYLGETQYF. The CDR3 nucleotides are TGCGCCAGCAGCTTGTATCTTGGGGAGACCCAGTACTTC.

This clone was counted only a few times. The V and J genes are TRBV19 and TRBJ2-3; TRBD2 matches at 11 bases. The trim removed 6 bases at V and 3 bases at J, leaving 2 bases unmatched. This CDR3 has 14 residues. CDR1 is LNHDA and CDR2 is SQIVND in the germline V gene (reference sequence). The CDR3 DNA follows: TGTGCCAGTAGACTAGCGGGGGAAACAGATACGCAGTATTTT. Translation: CASRLAGETDTQYF.

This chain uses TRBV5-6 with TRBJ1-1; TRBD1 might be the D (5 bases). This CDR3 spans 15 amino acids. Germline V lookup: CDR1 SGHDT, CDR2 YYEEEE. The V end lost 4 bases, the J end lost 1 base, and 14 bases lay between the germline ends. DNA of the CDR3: TGTGCCAGCAGCATTGCCGGGACTCAGAACACTGAAGCTTTCTTT. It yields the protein CASSIAGTQNTEAFF.

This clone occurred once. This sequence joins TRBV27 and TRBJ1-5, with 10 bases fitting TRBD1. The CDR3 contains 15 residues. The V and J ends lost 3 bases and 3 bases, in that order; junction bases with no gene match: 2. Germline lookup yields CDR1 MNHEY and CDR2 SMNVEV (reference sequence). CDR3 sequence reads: CASSFGQGDNQPQHF. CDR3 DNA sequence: TGTGCCAGCAGTTTTGGACAGGGGGACAATCAGCCCCAGCATTTT.

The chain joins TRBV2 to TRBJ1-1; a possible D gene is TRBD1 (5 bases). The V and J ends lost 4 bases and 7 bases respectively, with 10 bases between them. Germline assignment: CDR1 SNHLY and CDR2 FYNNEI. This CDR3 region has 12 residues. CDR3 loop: CASSGTGLEAFF. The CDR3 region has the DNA TGTGCCAGCAGTGGGACGGGACTTGAAGCTTTCTTT.

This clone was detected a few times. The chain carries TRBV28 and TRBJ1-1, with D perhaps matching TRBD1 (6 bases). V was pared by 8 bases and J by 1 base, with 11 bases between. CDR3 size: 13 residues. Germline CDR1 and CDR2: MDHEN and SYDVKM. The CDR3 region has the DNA TGTGCCAGCGGGGACACTACGAACACTGAAGCTTTCTTT. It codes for CASGDTTNTEAFF.

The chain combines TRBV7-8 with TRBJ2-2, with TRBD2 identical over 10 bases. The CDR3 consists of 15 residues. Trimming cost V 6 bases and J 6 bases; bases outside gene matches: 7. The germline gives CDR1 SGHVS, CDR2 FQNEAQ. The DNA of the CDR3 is TGTGCCAGCAGGGTAGCGGGAGGTAACGCCGGGGAGCTGTTTTTT. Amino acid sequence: CASRVAGGNAGELFF.

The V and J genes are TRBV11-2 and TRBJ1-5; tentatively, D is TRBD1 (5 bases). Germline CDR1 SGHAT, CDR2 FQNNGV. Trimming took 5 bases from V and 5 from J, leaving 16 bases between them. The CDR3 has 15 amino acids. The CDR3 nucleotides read TGTGCCAGCAGCCCGACCGACAGAGGTGATCAGCCCCAGCATTTT. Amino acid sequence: CASSPTDRGDQPQHF.

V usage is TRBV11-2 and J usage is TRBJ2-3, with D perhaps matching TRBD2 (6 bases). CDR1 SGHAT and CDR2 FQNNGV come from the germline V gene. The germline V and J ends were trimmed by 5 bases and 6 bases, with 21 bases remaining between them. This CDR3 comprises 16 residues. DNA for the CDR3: TGTGCCAGCAGCCCTCTATGGGGCCATGGGGGGGATACGCAGTATTTT. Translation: CASSPLWGHGGDTQYF.

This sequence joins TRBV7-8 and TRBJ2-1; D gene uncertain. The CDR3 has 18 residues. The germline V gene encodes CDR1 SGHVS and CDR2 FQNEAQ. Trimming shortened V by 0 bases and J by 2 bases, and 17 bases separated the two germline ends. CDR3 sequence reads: CASSLAVPRSAPYNEQFF. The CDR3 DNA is TGTGCCAGCAGCTTAGCCGTCCCCAGGAGCGCTCCCTACAATGAGCAGTTCTTC.

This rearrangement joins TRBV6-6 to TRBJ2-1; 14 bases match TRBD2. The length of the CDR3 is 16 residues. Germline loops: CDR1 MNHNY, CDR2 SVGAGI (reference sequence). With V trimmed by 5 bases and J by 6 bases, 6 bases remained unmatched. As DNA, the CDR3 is TGTGCCAGCAGTGGCCCCGGGACTAGCGGGGGCAATGAGCAGTTCTTC. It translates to CASSGPGTSGGNEQFF.

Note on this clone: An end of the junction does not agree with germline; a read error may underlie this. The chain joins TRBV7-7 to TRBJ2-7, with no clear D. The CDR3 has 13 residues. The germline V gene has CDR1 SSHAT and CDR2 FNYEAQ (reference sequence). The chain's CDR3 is CASSLDVGYEQYF. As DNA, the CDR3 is TGTGCTAGCAGCTTAGATGTGGGATACGAGCAGTACTTC.

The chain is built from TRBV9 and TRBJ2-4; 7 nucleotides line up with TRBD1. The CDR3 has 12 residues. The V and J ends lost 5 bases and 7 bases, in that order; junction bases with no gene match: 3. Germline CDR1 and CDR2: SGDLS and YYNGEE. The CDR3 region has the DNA TGTGCCAGCAGTAGGACAGGCAACATTCAGTACTTC. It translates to CASSRTGNIQYF.

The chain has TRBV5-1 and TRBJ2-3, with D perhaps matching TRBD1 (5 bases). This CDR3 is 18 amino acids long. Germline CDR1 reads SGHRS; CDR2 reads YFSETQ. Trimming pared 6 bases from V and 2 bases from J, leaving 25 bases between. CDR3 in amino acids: CASNVGRGRASPTDTQYF. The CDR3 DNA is TGCGCCAGCAATGTTGGAAGAGGCAGGGCATCCCCCACAGATACGCAGTATTTT.

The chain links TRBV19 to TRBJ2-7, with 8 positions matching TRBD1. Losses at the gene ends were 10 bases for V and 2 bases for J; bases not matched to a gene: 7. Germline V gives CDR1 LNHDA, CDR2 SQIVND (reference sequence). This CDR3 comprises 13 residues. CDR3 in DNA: TGTGCCACCATGGGACAGGCCGCCTACGAGCAGTACTTC. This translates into CATMGQAAYEQYF.

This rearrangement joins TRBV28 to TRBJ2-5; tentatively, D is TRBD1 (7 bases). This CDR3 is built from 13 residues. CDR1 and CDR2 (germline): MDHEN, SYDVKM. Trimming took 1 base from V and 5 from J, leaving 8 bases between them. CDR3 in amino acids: CASSLSGGETQYF. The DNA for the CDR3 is TGTGCCAGCAGTTTATCAGGGGGGGAGACCCAGTACTTC.

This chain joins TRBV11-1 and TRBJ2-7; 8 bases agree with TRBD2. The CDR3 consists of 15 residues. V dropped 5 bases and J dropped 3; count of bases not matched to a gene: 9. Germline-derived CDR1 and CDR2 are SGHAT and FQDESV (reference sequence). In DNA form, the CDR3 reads TGTGCCAGCAGCCTCATAGCGGGAAAAAACTACGAGCAGTACTTC. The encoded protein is CASSLIAGKNYEQYF.

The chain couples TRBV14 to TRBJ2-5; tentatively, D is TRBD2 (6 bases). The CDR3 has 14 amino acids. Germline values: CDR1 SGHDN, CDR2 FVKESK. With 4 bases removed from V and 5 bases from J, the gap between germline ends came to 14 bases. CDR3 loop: CASSPTWGRETQYF. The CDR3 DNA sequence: TGTGCCAGCAGCCCTACATGGGGGAGGGAGACCCAGTACTTC.